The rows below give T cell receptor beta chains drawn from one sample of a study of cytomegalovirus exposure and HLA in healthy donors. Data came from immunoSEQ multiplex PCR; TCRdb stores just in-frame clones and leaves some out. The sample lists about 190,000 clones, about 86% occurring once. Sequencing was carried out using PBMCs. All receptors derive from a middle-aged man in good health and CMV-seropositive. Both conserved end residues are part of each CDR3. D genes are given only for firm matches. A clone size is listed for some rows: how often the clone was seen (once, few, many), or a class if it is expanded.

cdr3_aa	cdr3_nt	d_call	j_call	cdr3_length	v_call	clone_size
CASSLQETQYF	TGTGCCAGCAGCTTACAGGAGACCCAGTACTTC	NA	TRBJ2-5	11	TRBV7-9	NA
CASSSTRGQETQYF	TGTGCCAGCAGCTCAACTCGGGGTCAAGAGACCCAGTACTTC	NA	TRBJ2-5	14	TRBV7-9	few
CASSHGTDQETQYF	TGCGCCAGCAGCCATGGGACAGACCAAGAGACCCAGTACTTC	TRBD1	TRBJ2-5	14	TRBV5-1	NA
CASSVTGGFYNEQFF	TGTGCCAGCAGCGTGACAGGGGGATTCTACAATGAGCAGTTCTTC	TRBD1	TRBJ2-1	15	TRBV7-3	NA
CASGLTYGYTF	TGTGCCAGCGGATTGACTTATGGCTACACCTTC	NA	TRBJ1-2	11	TRBV27	NA
CASRGPDRNYGYTF	TGTGCCAGCAGGGGCCCGGACAGGAACTATGGCTACACCTTC	TRBD1	TRBJ1-2	14	TRBV6-1	NA
CASSVGQVSTGELFF	TGTGCCAGCAGCGTAGGACAGGTTTCCACCGGGGAGCTGTTTTTT	NA	TRBJ2-2	15	TRBV9	NA
CASSGTGVQYF	TGTGCCAGCAGCGGGACAGGGGTTCAGTACTTC	TRBD1	TRBJ2-4	11	TRBV6-6	NA
CASSLTTARTGELFF	TGCGCCAGCAGCTTAACGACCGCTAGAACCGGGGAGCTGTTTTTT	NA	TRBJ2-2	15	TRBV5-1	once
CASSGYYNSYNEQFF	TGTGCCAGCAGCGGCTACTATAACTCCTACAATGAGCAGTTCTTC	NA	TRBJ2-1	15	TRBV11-2	NA
CASRPGQGAYNEQFF	TGCGCCAGCAGACCAGGACAGGGGGCCTACAATGAGCAGTTCTTC	TRBD1	TRBJ2-1	15	TRBV5-1	NA
CASSSPQETQYF	TGTGCCAGCAGTTCCCCTCAAGAGACCCAGTACTTC	NA	TRBJ2-5	12	TRBV27	NA